This T cell receptor (beta chain) was captured in a study of tissue T cells after allogeneic stem cell transplantation. Germline-derived CDR1 and CDR2 are GFQATS and STVNSAI. This CDR3 is 15 amino acids long. Trimming removed 1 base at V and 0 bases at J, with 10 bases between. Clones were sequenced by immunoSEQ multiplex PCR, and TCRdb holds only the in-frame ones, with some missing. The sample holds around 2,000 clones, under 60% seen once. In this sample, this clone is medium-sized. The target antigen is unknown. Germline and genes: mouse. The CDR3 end falls 1 residue outside the read, so it is completed with the germline J gene. Study results and limitations: Few T cell clones were shared across patients, but motif clusters showed tissue-specific shared signatures. Only a limited share of tissue TCRs appeared in blood or spleen. Alloreactivity or antigen specificity of tissue TCRs was not determined; some clones might be host cells.

Time point described: mouse harvest day 14 after allogeneic transplant. Tail vein injection delivered 10^7 T-cell-depleted bone marrow cells and 10^6 splenic CD5+ T cells. Tissues came from B6→BALB/c major-mismatch GVHD mice at day 7 or 14. V and J are TRBV20 and TRBJ1-3; unclear D gene. The sequencing input was lymph node tissue. This TCR was sampled from a female BALB/c mouse given C57BL/6 T cells with graft-versus-host disease after an allogeneic hematopoietic cell transplant. CDR3 amino acids: CGARARTYSGNTLYF. CDR3 bases read: TGTGGTGCTAGGGCCCGTACATATTCTGGAAATACGCTCTAT.